This T cell receptor (beta chain) was captured by sequencing in a study of blood T cell repertoires in COVID-19. As for the study in general: Material from acute and convalescent COVID-19 was sourced from the United States, Italy and Spain.

The authors' processing: For nucleated cells, counts were estimated from reference gene primer amplification. The protocol was immunoSEQ multiplex PCR, while the TCRdb copy is restricted to in-frame clones and leaves out a portion. Clone size and the V and J calls come from that table; the DNA yielded D and trimming. Among more than 95,000 clones listed, around 89% were seen once. The junction had 6 bases not matched to a gene; V was cut back by 3 bases and J by 5 bases. This CDR3 has 14 amino acids. Germline V gene lookup returns CDR1 SEHNR and CDR2 FQNEAQ (reference sequence). Sequencing input: peripheral blood. The TCR sequence derives from a human donor in a cohort sampled during active COVID-19. The genes are TRBV7-9 and TRBJ1-1, with 7 bases fitting TRBD1. The CDR3, as DNA: TGTGCCAGCAGCTTTAGGGGACAGAAAACTGAAGCTTTCTTT. This sequence encodes CASSFRGQKTEAFF.